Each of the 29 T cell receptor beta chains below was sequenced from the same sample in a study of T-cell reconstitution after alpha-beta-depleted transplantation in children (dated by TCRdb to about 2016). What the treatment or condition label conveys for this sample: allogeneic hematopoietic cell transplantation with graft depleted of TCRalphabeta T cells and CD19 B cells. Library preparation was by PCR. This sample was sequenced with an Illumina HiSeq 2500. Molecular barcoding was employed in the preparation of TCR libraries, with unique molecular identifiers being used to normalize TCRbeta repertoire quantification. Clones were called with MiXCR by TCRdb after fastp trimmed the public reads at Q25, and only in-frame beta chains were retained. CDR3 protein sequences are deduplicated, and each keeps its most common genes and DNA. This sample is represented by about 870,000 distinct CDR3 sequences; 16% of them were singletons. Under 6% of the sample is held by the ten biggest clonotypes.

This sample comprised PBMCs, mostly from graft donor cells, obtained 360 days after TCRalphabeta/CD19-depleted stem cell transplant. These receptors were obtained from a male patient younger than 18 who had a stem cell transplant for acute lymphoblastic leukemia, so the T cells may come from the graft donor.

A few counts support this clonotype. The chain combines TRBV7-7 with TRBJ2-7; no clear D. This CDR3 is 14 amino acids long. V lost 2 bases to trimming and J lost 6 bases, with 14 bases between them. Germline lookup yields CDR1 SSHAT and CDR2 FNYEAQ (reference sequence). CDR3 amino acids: CASSLNPSLSEQYF. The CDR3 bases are TGTGCCAGCAGCTTAAATCCCAGTTTGAGCGAGCAGTACTTC.

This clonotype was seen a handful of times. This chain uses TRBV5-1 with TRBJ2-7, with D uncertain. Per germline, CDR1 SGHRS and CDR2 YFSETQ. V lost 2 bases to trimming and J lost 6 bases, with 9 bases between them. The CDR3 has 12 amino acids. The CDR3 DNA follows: TGCGCCAGCAGCTTCCGAGTATCCGAGCAGTACTTC. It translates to CASSFRVSEQYF.

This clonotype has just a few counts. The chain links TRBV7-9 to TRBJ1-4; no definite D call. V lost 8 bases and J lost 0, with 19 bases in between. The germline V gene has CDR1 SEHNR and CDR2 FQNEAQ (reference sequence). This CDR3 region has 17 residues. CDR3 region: CASFYPPGVATNEKLFF. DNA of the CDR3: TGTGCCAGCTTCTATCCCCCTGGGGTTGCAACTAATGAAAAACTGTTTTTT.

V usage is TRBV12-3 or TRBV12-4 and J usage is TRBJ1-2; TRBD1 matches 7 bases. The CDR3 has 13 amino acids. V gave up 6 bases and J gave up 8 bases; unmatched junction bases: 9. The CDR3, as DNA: TGTGCCAGCAGGCCCGACAGGGCGGGCGGCTACACCTTC. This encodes CASRPDRAGGYTF.

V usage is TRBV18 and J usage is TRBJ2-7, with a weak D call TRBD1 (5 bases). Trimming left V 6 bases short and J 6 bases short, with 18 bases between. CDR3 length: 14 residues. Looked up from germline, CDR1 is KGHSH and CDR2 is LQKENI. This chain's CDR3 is CASSPGHSGVEQYF. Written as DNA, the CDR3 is TGTGCCAGCTCCCCAGGACACTCCGGAGTCGAGCAGTACTTC.

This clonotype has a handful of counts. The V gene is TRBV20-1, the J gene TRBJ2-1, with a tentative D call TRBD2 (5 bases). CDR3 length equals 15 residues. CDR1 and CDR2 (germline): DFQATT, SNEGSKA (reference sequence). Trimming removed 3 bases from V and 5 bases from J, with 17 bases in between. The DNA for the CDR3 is TGCAGTGCTAGCCCCCGGAGGCTAGCACACAATGAGCAGTTCTTC. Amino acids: CSASPRRLAHNEQFF.

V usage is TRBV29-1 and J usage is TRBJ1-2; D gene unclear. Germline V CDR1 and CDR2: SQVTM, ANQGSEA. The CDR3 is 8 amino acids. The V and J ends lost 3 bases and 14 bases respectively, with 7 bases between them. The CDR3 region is CSVESGTF. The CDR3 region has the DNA TGCAGCGTTGAGTCGGGTACCTTC. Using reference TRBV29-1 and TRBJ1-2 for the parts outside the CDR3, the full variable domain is SAVISQKPSRDICQRGTSLTIQCQVDSQVTMMFWYRQQPGQSLTLIATANQGSEATYESGFVIDKFPISRPNLTFSTLTVSNMSPEDSSIYLCSVESGTFGSGTRLTVV.

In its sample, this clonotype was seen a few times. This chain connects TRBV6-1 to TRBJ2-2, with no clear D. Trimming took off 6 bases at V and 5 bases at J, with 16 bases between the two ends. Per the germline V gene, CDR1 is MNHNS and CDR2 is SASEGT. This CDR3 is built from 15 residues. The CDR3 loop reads CASRTRTAVTGELFF. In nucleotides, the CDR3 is TGTGCCAGCAGGACGCGGACGGCAGTTACCGGGGAGCTGTTTTTT.

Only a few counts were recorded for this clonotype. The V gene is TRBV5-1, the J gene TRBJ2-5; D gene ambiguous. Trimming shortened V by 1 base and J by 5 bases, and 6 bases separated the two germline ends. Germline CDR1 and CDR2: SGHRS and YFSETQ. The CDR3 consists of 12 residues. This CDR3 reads CASSLQLETQYF. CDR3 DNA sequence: TGCGCCAGCAGCTTGCAGTTGGAGACCCAGTACTTC.

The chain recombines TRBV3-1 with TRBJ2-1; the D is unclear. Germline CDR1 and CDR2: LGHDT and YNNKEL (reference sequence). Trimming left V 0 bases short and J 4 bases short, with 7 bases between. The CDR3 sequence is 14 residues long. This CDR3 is CASSQEDFYNEQFF. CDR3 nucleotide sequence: TGTGCCAGCAGCCAAGAGGATTTTTACAATGAGCAGTTCTTC.

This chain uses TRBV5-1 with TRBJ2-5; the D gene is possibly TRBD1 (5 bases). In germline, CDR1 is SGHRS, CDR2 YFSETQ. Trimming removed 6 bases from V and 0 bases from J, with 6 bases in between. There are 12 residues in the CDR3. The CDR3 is CASTRDQETQYF. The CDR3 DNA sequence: TGCGCCAGCACCAGGGACCAAGAGACCCAGTACTTC. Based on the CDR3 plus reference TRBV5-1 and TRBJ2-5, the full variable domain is KAGVTQTPRYLIKTRGQQVTLSCSPISGHRSVSWYQQTPGQGLQFLFEYFSETQRNKGNFPGRFSGRQFSNSRSEMNVSTLELGDSALYLCASTRDQETQYFGPGTRLLVL.

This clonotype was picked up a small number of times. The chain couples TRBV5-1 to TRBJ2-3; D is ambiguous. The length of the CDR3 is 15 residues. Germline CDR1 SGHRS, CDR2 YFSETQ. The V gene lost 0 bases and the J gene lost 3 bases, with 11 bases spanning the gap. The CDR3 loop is CASSLEDRRTDTQYF. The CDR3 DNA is TGCGCCAGCAGCTTGGAGGATAGGCGTACAGATACGCAGTATTTT.

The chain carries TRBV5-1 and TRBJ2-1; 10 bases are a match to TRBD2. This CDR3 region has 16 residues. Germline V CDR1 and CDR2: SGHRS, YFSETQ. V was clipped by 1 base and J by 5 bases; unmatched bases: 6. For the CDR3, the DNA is TGCGCCAGCAGCTTGCCCACTAGCGGGACCCACAATGAGCAGTTCTTC. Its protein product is CASSLPTSGTHNEQFF.

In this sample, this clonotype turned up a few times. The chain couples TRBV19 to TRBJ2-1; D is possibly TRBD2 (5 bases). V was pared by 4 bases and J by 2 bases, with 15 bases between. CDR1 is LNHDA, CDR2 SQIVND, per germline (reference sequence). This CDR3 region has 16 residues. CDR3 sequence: CASSTRSSNPYNEQFF. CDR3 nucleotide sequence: TGTGCCAGTAGTACGCGATCTAGCAATCCCTACAATGAGCAGTTCTTC. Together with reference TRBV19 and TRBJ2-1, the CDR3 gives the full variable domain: DGGITQSPKYLFRKEGQNVTLSCEQNLNHDAMYWYRQDPGQGLRLIYYSQIVNDFQKGDIAEGYSVSREKKESFPLTVTSAQKNPTAFYLCASSTRSSNPYNEQFFGPGTRLTVL.

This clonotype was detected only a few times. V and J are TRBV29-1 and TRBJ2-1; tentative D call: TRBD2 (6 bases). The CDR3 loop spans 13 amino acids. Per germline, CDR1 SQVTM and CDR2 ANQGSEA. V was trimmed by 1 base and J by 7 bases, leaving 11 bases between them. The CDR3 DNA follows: TGCAGCGTTGAAGGACTGCGGGGAAATGAGCAGTTCTTC. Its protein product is CSVEGLRGNEQFF.

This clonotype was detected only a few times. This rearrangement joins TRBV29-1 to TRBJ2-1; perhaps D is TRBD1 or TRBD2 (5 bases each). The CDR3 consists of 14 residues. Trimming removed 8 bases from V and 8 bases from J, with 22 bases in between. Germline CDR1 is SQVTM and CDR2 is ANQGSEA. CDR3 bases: TGCAGCCCTCGCCGGGCCTCCCTGGGGGATGAGCAGTTCTTC. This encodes CSPRRASLGDEQFF.

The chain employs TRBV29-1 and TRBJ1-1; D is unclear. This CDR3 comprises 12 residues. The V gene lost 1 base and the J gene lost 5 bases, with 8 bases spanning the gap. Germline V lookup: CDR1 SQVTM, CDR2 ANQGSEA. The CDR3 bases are TGCAGCGTTGAAGGGACGCTGACTGAAGCTTTCTTT. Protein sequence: CSVEGTLTEAFF.

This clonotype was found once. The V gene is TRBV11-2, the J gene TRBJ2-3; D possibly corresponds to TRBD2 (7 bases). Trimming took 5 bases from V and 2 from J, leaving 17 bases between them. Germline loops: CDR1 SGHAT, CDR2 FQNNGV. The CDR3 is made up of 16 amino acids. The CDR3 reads CASSQGRAGDTDTQYF. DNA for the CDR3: TGTGCCAGCAGCCAGGGGAGGGCGGGGGACACAGATACGCAGTATTTT.

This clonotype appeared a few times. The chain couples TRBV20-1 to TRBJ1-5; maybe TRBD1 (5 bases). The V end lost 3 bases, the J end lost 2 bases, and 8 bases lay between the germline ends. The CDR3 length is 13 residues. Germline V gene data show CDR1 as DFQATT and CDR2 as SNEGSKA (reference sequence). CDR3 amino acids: CSASGGGNQPQHF. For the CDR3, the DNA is TGCAGTGCTAGTGGGGGGGGCAATCAGCCCCAGCATTTT.

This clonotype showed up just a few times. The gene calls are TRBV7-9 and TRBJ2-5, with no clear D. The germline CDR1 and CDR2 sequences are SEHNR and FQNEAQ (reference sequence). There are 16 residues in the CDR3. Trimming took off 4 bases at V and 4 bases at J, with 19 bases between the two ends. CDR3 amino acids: CASSSRKSVGGETQYF. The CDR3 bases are TGTGCCAGCAGCTCCCGAAAATCGGTGGGCGGAGAGACCCAGTACTTC.

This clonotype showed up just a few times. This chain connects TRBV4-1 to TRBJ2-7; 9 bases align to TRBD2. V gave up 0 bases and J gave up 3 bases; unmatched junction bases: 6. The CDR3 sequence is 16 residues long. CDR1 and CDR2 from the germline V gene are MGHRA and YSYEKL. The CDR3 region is CASSQEKAGGFYEQYF. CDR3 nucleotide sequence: TGCGCCAGCAGCCAAGAAAAAGCGGGAGGTTTCTACGAGCAGTACTTC.

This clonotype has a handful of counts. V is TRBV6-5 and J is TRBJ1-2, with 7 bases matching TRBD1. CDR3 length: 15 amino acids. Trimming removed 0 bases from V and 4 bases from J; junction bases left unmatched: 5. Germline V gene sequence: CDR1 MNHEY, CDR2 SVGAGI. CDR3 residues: CASSYSGGASYGYTF. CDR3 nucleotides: TGTGCCAGCAGTTACTCAGGGGGCGCGAGCTATGGCTACACCTTC.

The CDR3 reads CASSVEVWAGELFF. CDR3 DNA sequence: TGTGCCAGCAGCGTAGAGGTGTGGGCCGGGGAGCTGTTTTTT. The rearrangement uses TRBV9 and TRBJ2-2, with D unresolved. The germline CDR1 and CDR2 sequences are SGDLS and YYNGEE. The CDR3 has 14 amino acids. V was pared by 0 bases and J by 6 bases, with 9 bases between.

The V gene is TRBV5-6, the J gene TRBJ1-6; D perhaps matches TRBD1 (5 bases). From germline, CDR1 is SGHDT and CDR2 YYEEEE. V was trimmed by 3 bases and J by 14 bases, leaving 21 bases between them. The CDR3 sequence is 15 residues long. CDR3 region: CASSYRQFGRESLHF. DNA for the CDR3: TGTGCCAGCAGCTACCGACAGTTCGGCCGGGAGTCCCTCCACTTT. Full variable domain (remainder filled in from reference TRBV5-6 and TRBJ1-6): DAGVTQSPTHLIKTRGQQVTLRCSPKSGHDTVSWYQQALGQGPQFIFQYYEEEERQRGNFPDRFSGHQFPNYSSELNVNALLLGDSALYLCASSYRQFGRESLHFGNGTRLTVT.

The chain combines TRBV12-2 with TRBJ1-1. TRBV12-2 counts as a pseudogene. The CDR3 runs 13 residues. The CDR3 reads CASRRVANTEAFF. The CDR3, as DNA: TGTGCAAGTCGCAGGGTGGCGAACACTGAAGCTTTCTTT.

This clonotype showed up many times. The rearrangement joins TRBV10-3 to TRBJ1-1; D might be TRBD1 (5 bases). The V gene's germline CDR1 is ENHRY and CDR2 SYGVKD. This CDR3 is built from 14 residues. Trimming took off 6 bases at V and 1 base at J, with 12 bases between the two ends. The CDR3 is CAISEPGPNTEAFF. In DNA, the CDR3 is TGTGCCATCAGCGAGCCGGGACCGAACACTGAAGCTTTCTTT.

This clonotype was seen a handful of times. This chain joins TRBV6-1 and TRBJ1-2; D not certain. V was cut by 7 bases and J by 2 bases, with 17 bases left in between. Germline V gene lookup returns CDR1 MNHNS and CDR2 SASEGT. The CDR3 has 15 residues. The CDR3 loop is CASNKWAGGNYGYTF. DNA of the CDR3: TGTGCCAGCAATAAGTGGGCAGGCGGGAACTATGGCTACACCTTC.

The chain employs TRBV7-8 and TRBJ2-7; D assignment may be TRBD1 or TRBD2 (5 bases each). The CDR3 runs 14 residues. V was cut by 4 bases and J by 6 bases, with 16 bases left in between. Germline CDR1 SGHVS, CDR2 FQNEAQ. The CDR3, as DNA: TGTGCCAGCAGCTCCCGGGACCTCAGGGCCGAGCAGTACTTC. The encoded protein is CASSSRDLRAEQYF.

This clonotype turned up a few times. CDR3 residues: CASSYRGAGETQYF. CDR3 DNA sequence: TGTGCCAGCAGCTATAGGGGAGCAGGGGAGACCCAGTACTTC. The genes are TRBV7-7 and TRBJ2-5; D possibly uses TRBD1 or TRBD2 (5 bases each). The germline V gene has CDR1 SSHAT and CDR2 FNYEAQ (reference sequence). CDR3 length: 14 amino acids. Deletions cut 4 bases from V and 5 bases from J, with 14 bases between.